The clone carrying this T cell receptor beta chain has ten or more counts. Its matching antigen is unknown. Since the library was made to target alpha chains, this beta chain is a stray read and its abundance is not meaningful. This entry is derived from a study of spatial heterogeneity in lung cancer. For the study at large: A T cell module score from matched bulk RNA-seq correlated strongly with TCR transcript counts in tumor regions.

Time point meaning: sample taken at primary tumor resection. The sequenced material consisted of unsorted whole RNA from tumor, nontumor lung or frozen PBMC. TCRdb fed the 5' RACE reads into MiXCR, producing one record per CDR3 protein. The sample carries roughly 18,000 distinct CDR3 sequences, approximately 9.5% recorded once. Trimming took 4 bases from V and 8 from J, leaving 21 bases between them. This CDR3 spans 15 amino acids. Germline V gene data show CDR1 as SGHNT and CDR2 as YYREEE (reference sequence). Study-level findings and limits: Tumors with more nonsynonymous mutations had more expanded intratumoral alpha and beta TCRs.

The chain employs TRBV5-4 and TRBJ1-2; TRBD1 is a possible D gene (6 bases). This TCR was sampled from a female donor with early-stage non-small cell lung cancer. This specimen consisted of lung tumor tissue, obtained at surgery. The DNA for the CDR3 is TGTGCCAGCAGCCCAGGTGGACAGATATATGGAGGCTACACCTTC. Amino acids: CASSPGGQIYGGYTF.